Described below is a single T cell receptor (beta chain) sequence and its context. These data originate in a study of T-cell reconstitution after alpha-beta-depleted transplantation in children. Germline trimming cut 0 bases from V and 8 bases from J; bases unmatched to any gene: 9. The germline CDR1 and CDR2 sequences are DFQATT and SNEGSKA (reference sequence). The CDR3 loop spans 16 amino acids. Preparation of the TCRbeta library involved a method that used unique molecular identifiers. A single record per CDR3 protein comes from TCRdb applying MiXCR to the PCR reads. This sample has some 500,000 distinct CDR3 sequences, with approximately 32% found just once.

The chain couples TRBV20-1 to TRBJ2-1; 11 positions agree with TRBD2. The sequence was obtained from a human donor who donated a stem cell graft to a child with aplastic anemia. The specimen was PBMCs from the stem cell graft donor, collected from the stem cell graft. The CDR3 protein is CSARDLPTSGRDEQFF. As DNA, the CDR3 is TGCAGTGCTAGAGATTTGCCCACTAGCGGGAGAGATGAGCAGTTCTTC.